This note documents a single TCR beta chain sequence. Its antigen remains undetermined. No much larger clonotype is one base removed from it; base qualities were not supplied. Every donor in the study was a healthy Caucasian. This specimen belongs to a study of identical twins (dated by TCRdb to the mid-2010s). At the level of the whole study: TCR alpha and beta repertoires from monozygotic twins, unrelated adults of various ages and cord blood were deep-sequenced to test whether fetal clonotypes persist. To rule out contamination, the twin experiments were replicated at different times with different library preparation protocols. Points the paper makes about the study in general: Recombination models systematically underestimated out-of-frame TCR alpha sharing in monozygotic twins but agreed with sharing between unrelated individuals. Because the same donors could not be followed over many years, the conclusions depended on cross-sectional statistical analysis. Abundant cord blood beta clonotypes carried fewer insertions; young adult naive repertoires showed a weaker similar trend, while memory repertoires showed none. Invariant T cells such as MAIT and iNKT could partly confound zero-insertion analyses, although diverse VJ usage argued against such confounding for most clonotypes. Compared with coincidental sharing between unrelated individuals, out-of-frame TCR alpha sequences shared between twins had an excess of sequences with low generation probability. A weaker excess of twin sharing was found in beta out-of-frame sequences because the signal-to-noise ratio was lowered by fewer shared sequences.

The library came from 5' RACE. Instrument on record: Illumina HiSeq 2000. Template switching introduced a universal primer binding site; the final cDNA contained a unique molecular identifier, enabling accurate counting of TCR cDNA molecules. Specific primers in the conserved constant-segment region were used to synthesize first-strand cDNA for the TCR alpha and beta chains. Each cDNA library was double barcoded, with a SMART-Mk sample barcode plus Illumina barcodes, to control for contamination. Two successive PCR steps introduced TruSeq adapter sequences along with Illumina sample barcodes. Sequencing of the TCR alpha and beta cDNA libraries was done on the Illumina HiSeq platform using custom primers. The published analysis was carried out like this. MiGEC was used to process raw reads and extract unique molecular identifiers, and MiXCR was used to find CDR3 positions. For each individual, recombination models were inferred using an EM algorithm with the repgenHMM and IGoR tools. The tcR package in R was used for shared clonotype analysis, with sharing normalized by the product of cloneset sizes. To study raw recombination without the effects of thymic and clonal selection, out-of-frame nonproductive sequences were analyzed. Using fastp at Q25 and MiXCR, TCRdb reprocessed the public reads and kept productive beta chains. Entries that share a CDR3 protein sequence are merged under the most common genes and DNA. TCRdb, not the authors, supplied the V and J calls. The sample table records around 1.7 million distinct CDR3 sequences; around 33% of these occur just once. In total, the top ten clones hold under 0.35% of the sample.

According to the germline V gene (reference sequence), CDR1 reads LGHDT and CDR2 reads YNNKEL. Measured from the cysteine to the phenylalanine, the CDR3 is 14 residues long. Kept here is only the CDR3 DNA, which spans 42 bases and is read in frame from base 1. The sequencing sample was made of cord blood. The chain is made from TRBV3-1 and TRBJ2-4; a tentative D match to TRBD2 spans 5 bases. The tail of the sequence fits TRBJ2-7 better, so the J call may be wrong. This clonotype was sampled from a newborn girl in good health. CDR3 loop: CASSQNGVPYEQYF. The DNA is as follows: TGTGCCAGCAGCCAAAACGGGGTCCCCTACGAGCAGTACTTC.